This T cell receptor beta chain came from a study of shared clonotypes between healthy human individuals. Produced via immunoSEQ multiplex PCR; TCRdb's table is partial and in-frame only. The table lists about 2 million clones, about 95% of them singletons. Study results and caveats: In the sorted subsets, rarefaction showed sequencing was incomplete despite large depth.

The V and J ends lost 3 bases and 5 bases respectively, with 13 bases between them. Germline CDR1 SGHAT, CDR2 FQNNGV. The CDR3 loop spans 14 amino acids. This clone was recorded only once. Antigen unknown. Naive CD8 cells, CD45RO-negative and positively selected for CCR7, excluded terminally differentiated effector memory CD45RA+ cells. Sequences were obtained from naive CD8+ T cells sorted from blood. This receptor was identified in a man younger than 35 in good health. This chain connects TRBV11-2 to TRBJ2-5; weak D call: TRBD1 (5 bases). The CDR3 bases are TGTGCCAGCAGCTTTCCCAGGGAATGGGAGACCCAGTACTTC. The encoded protein is CASSFPREWETQYF.